What follows are 23 T cell receptor beta chains derived from one specimen sequenced in a study of blood T cell repertoires in COVID-19. Method: immunoSEQ multiplex PCR; TCRdb's copy keeps in-frame clones and lacks some. The table lists fewer than 90,000 clones, about 89% of them singletons. Sequences were obtained from peripheral blood. These receptors came from a man in his fifties or sixties with active or convalescent COVID-19.

V usage is TRBV11-2 and J usage is TRBJ1-2, with 7 positions matching TRBD1. The CDR3 is made up of 14 amino acids. The germline V gene encodes CDR1 SGHAT and CDR2 FQNNGV. J gave up 0 bases and V 5 bases, and 3 bases lay outside the gene matches. CDR3 bases: TGTGCCAGCAGCCCAGGGACAGCTAACTATGGCTACACCTTC. Protein sequence: CASSPGTANYGYTF. Full variable domain (missing parts from reference TRBV11-2 and TRBJ1-2): EAGVAQSPRYKIIEKRQSVAFWCNPISGHATLYWYQQILGQGPKLLIQFQNNGVVDDSQLPKDRFSAERLKGVDSTLKIQPAKLEDSAVYLCASSPGTANYGYTFGSGTRLTVV.

The chain combines TRBV7-2 with TRBJ2-3, with TRBD2 matching 10 bases. The CDR3 length is 14 residues. The trim removed 5 bases at V and 9 bases at J, leaving 8 bases unmatched. Per the germline V gene, CDR1 is SGHTA and CDR2 is FQGNSA. CDR3 nucleotide sequence: TGTGCCAGCAGCCCCCAGCGGGGGGGCAAGACGCAGTATTTT. Its protein is CASSPQRGGKTQYF.

The chain carries TRBV11-2 and TRBJ2-3; the match to TRBD1 covers 7 bases. V was clipped by 3 bases and J by 0 bases; unmatched bases: 3. The germline V gene has CDR1 SGHAT and CDR2 FQNNGV. The CDR3 extends over 15 amino acids. The CDR3 spells CASSFGQASTDTQYF. The CDR3 DNA reads as TGTGCCAGCAGCTTCGGACAGGCTAGCACAGATACGCAGTATTTT.

The V call is TRBV24-1, the J call TRBJ2-3; TRBD1 matches at 9 bases. The CDR3 consists of 16 residues. Germline V CDR1 and CDR2: KGHDR, SFDVKD. Trimming at V came to 4 bases and at J to 0 bases, leaving 4 bases not matched to a gene. The CDR3 here is CATSDSGTGSTDTQYF. The CDR3 nucleotides read TGTGCCACCAGTGACTCCGGGACAGGGAGCACAGATACGCAGTATTTT.

Only one count was recorded for this clone. The chain combines TRBV10-3 with TRBJ1-5; a weak D match, TRBD1 (6 bases). The CDR3 has 14 amino acids. The V gene lost 3 bases and the J gene lost 7 bases, with 13 bases spanning the gap. Germline CDR1 reads ENHRY; CDR2 reads SYGVKD. The CDR3 DNA is TGTGCCATCAGTGAAGGGCAGGGGAAGCAGCCCCAGCATTTT. Protein: CAISEGQGKQPQHF.

This rearrangement joins TRBV10-3 to TRBJ2-3; D perhaps matches TRBD2 (7 bases). Trimming removed 6 bases from V and 2 bases from J, with 12 bases in between. Germline V gene sequence: CDR1 ENHRY, CDR2 SYGVKD. This CDR3 has 14 amino acids. The DNA for the CDR3 is TGTGCCATCAGGCGGGGGCGAGACACAGATACGCAGTATTTT. This translates into CAIRRGRDTDTQYF.

The V gene is TRBV7-8, the J gene TRBJ1-1, with 8 bases matching TRBD1. J was trimmed by 4 bases and V by 3 bases; bases with no gene match: 4. CDR3 length equals 14 residues. Germline V gives CDR1 SGHVS, CDR2 FQNEAQ. In DNA form, the CDR3 reads TGTGCCAGCAGCTTTTACAGGGGGGGCACTGAAGCTTTCTTT. It specifies CASSFYRGGTEAFF.

The chain recombines TRBV3-1 (or the pseudogene TRBV3-2) with TRBJ2-1; 11 nucleotides agree with TRBD2. The CDR3 totals 16 residues. CDR1 is LGHDT, CDR2 YNNKEL, per germline (reference sequence). V shed 2 bases, J shed 5 bases, and the junction held 5 bases outside the gene matches. For the CDR3, the DNA is TGTGCCAGCAGCCAACCTAGCGGGGGGCCTCACAATGAGCAGTTCTTC. Residues: CASSQPSGGPHNEQFF.

V and J are TRBV6-5 and TRBJ2-5; 7 positions agree with TRBD1. The CDR3 has 14 amino acids. Germline values: CDR1 MNHEY, CDR2 SVGAGI. With V trimmed by 5 bases and J by 1 base, 4 bases remained unmatched. CDR3 DNA: TGTGCCAGCAGTCCGGGACAGATCCAAGAGACCCAGTACTTC. Translated: CASSPGQIQETQYF.

CDR3 DNA sequence: TGTGCCAGTAGTATAGTACTAGCGGGGGGGCTCGTGGATGAGCAGTTCTTC. Its protein product is CASSIVLAGGLVDEQFF. The rearrangement links TRBV19 to TRBJ2-1, with TRBD2 identical over 13 bases. Trimming removed 1 base from V and 8 bases from J; junction bases left unmatched: 8. The CDR3 has 17 amino acids. Germline V CDR1 and CDR2: LNHDA, SQIVND (reference sequence).

The chain uses TRBV5-6 and TRBJ2-7; D is possibly TRBD1 (5 bases). Germline CDR1 reads SGHDT; CDR2 reads YYEEEE. V dropped 4 bases and J dropped 3 bases, with 14 bases sitting between them. CDR3 size: 14 residues. CDR3 loop: CASSLQAFLYEQYF. The DNA for the CDR3 is TGTGCCAGCAGCCTACAGGCGTTCCTCTACGAGCAGTACTTC.

This clone came up once. Written as DNA, the CDR3 is TGCGCCAGCAGCTTGGAACCCCGGGAGGGTGGCTACACCTTC. Translating it yields CASSLEPREGGYTF. The chain recombines TRBV5-1 with TRBJ1-2, with D hard to call. This CDR3 comprises 14 residues. Germline V gives CDR1 SGHRS, CDR2 YFSETQ. Trimming shortened V by 0 bases and J by 7 bases, and 13 bases separated the two germline ends.

This clone has only a few counts. The chain employs TRBV4-1 and TRBJ1-5; perhaps TRBD1 as D (6 bases). The CDR3 has 12 residues. Germline loops: CDR1 MGHRA, CDR2 YSYEKL. Trimming cost V 5 bases and J 6 bases, with 8 bases left between them. The CDR3 protein is CASSSQGQPQHF. CDR3 coding DNA: TGCGCCAGCAGCTCACAGGGTCAGCCCCAGCATTTT.

This rearrangement joins TRBV18 to TRBJ2-3, with D perhaps TRBD1 (5 bases). CDR3 length equals 17 residues. Trimming left V 6 bases short and J 0 bases short, with 19 bases between. Germline V gives CDR1 KGHSH, CDR2 LQKENI. CDR3 in amino acids: CASSGSTAQTSTDTQYF. DNA for the CDR3: TGTGCCAGCTCGGGATCGACAGCCCAGACTAGCACAGATACGCAGTATTTT. The full variable domain, rest sourced from reference TRBV18 and TRBJ2-3, is NAGVMQNPRHLVRRRGQEARLRCSPMKGHSHVYWYRQLPEEGLKFMVYLQKENIIDESGMPKERFSAEFPKEGPSILRIQQVVRGDSAAYFCASSGSTAQTSTDTQYFGPGTRLTVL.

This sequence joins TRBV6-1 and TRBJ2-5; TRBD2 matches 7 bases. Per the germline V gene, CDR1 is MNHNS and CDR2 is SASEGT. The V and J ends lost 2 bases and 9 bases, in that order; junction bases with no gene match: 6. The CDR3 consists of 13 residues. CDR3 bases: TGTGCCAGCAGTGAAAGGATCCGGGGGGCCCAGTACTTC. The encoded protein is CASSERIRGAQYF.

This clone appeared a single time. The chain carries TRBV21-1 and TRBJ2-2; TRBD1, the D gene given by the table, was not confirmed from the DNA. TRBV21-1 corresponds to a pseudogene. This CDR3 has 17 amino acids. This chain's CDR3 is CASLRLHRGRGTGELFF. The DNA of the CDR3 is TGTGCCAGCCTAAGACTACACAGGGGGCGGGGGACCGGGGAGCTGTTTTTT.

In DNA form, the CDR3 reads TGTGCCAGCGTCCCAGGGGCTGGGAATCAGCCCCAGCATTTT. Translating gives CASVPGAGNQPQHF. The chain links TRBV6-5 to TRBJ1-5; D may be TRBD1 (6 bases). The CDR3 has 14 residues. Germline CDR1 and CDR2: MNHEY and SVGAGI. The ends were cut back, 8 bases at V and 4 bases at J, with 15 bases in the middle.

This clone was seen just once. The gene calls are TRBV18 and TRBJ2-1, with D possibly being TRBD1 (5 bases). V shed 3 bases and J shed 9 bases, with 9 bases lying between them. The CDR3 is 12 amino acids. Germline loops: CDR1 KGHSH, CDR2 LQKENI. CDR3 in DNA: TGTGCCAGCTCACCTCAGGGATCTGAGCAGTTCTTC. It encodes CASSPQGSEQFF.

The rearrangement links TRBV5-1 to TRBJ2-3, with 11 positions matching TRBD2. The V gene's germline CDR1 is SGHRS and CDR2 YFSETQ. The CDR3 sequence is 15 residues long. V lost 2 bases, J lost 4 bases, and 3 bases stayed unmatched. The CDR3 reads CASSFSGGAADTQYF. The CDR3 DNA sequence: TGCGCCAGCAGCTTTAGCGGGGGGGCTGCAGATACGCAGTATTTT.

The chain combines TRBV6-5 with TRBJ2-3; the D is unclear. The CDR3 runs to 11 residues. With 6 bases removed from V and 5 bases from J, the gap between germline ends came to 6 bases. Looked up from germline, CDR1 is MNHEY and CDR2 is SVGAGI. CDR3 region: CASRRGDTQYF. CDR3 nucleotides: TGTGCCAGCAGAAGAGGAGATACGCAGTATTTT.

The chain uses TRBV19 and TRBJ1-2, with 8 bases matching TRBD1. The germline CDR1 and CDR2 sequences are LNHDA and SQIVND (reference sequence). The J segment lost 4 bases and the V segment lost 5 bases, leaving 9 bases of the junction unmatched. CDR3 length equals 15 residues. CDR3 bases: TGTGCCAGTAGTTCGGAAGGACAGGGAAGCTATGGCTACACCTTC. The encoded protein is CASSSEGQGSYGYTF.

The rearrangement uses TRBV7-2 and TRBJ2-7, with D possibly TRBD2 on 7 matching bases. The CDR3 is 14 amino acids. V lost 1 base and J 4 bases, leaving 11 bases between the germline ends. The germline V gene has CDR1 SGHTA and CDR2 FQGNSA. The CDR3 DNA reads TGTGCCAGCAGCTTAGAGAAGGGGGGGTACGAGCAGTACTTC. Encoded protein: CASSLEKGGYEQYF.

The rearrangement joins TRBV27 to TRBJ2-2; D is perhaps TRBD2 (6 bases). The V gene lost 2 bases and the J gene lost 1 base, with 8 bases spanning the gap. The CDR3 spans 15 residues. Per the germline V gene, CDR1 is MNHEY and CDR2 is SMNVEV (reference sequence). CDR3 coding DNA: TGTGCCAGCAGTTTAGGAGGGTGGAACACCGGGGAGCTGTTTTTT. Its protein product is CASSLGGWNTGELFF.